This T cell receptor (beta chain) was documented in a study of blood T cell repertoires in COVID-19. Study background: Samples representing acute and convalescent COVID-19 were sourced from the United States, Italy and Spain. The cDNA or gDNA used as material had been derived from T cells, B-cell-depleted T cells, or PBMCs.

Method: immunoSEQ multiplex PCR; TCRdb's copy keeps in-frame clones and lacks some. The table lists more than 200,000 clones, about nine tenths of them singletons. Looked up from germline, CDR1 is SEHNR and CDR2 is FQNEAQ (reference sequence). V lost 5 bases and J 0 bases, leaving 14 bases between the germline ends. CDR3 length: 16 residues. Specimen: peripheral blood. This receptor was identified in a man aged 80 or over with acute or convalescent COVID-19. The rearrangement links TRBV7-9 to TRBJ2-1; a possible D gene is TRBD2 (6 bases). CDR3 region: CASSTRDWSSYNEQFF. CDR3 coding DNA: TGTGCCAGCAGCACCCGGGACTGGAGCTCCTACAATGAGCAGTTCTTC. Full variable domain (missing parts from reference TRBV7-9 and TRBJ2-1): DTGVSQNPRHKITKRGQNVTFRCDPISEHNRLYWYRQTLGQGPEFLTYFQNEAQLEKSRLLSDRFSAERPKGSFSTLEIQRTEQGDSAMYLCASSTRDWSSYNEQFFGPGTRLTVL.